This note documents a single T cell receptor (beta chain) sequence. This clonotype was counted only a few times. Its cognate antigen has yet to be identified. It has no much larger one-base neighbor in the sample; base qualities were not kept. Inclusive of the bounding cysteine and phenylalanine, the CDR3 is 15 residues long. Here the CDR3 DNA is all that survives: 45 bases in frame from base 1. The junction shows trimming of 2 bases on V and 2 bases on J, plus 13 bases between the germline ends. The treatment or condition label on this specimen signifies: in vitro stimulation with specific CMV peptide epitopes to enrich CMV-specific T cells. The sample comes from a study of T cell repertoires in cytomegalovirus infection (dated by TCRdb to 2018 to 2020). Regarding the research as a whole: Alongside well-studied HLA-B-restricted epitopes, the peptide stimulations were aimed at recently identified HLA-C-restricted CMV epitopes, whose presentation resists viral immunomodulation. Because public TCR beta signatures pointed to carriage of CMV infection together with the matching HLA type, the HLA type of each donor mattered for the analysis. Overall study results and their limits: The ex vivo response was dominated by HLA-C-restricted CMV-specific TCR beta clonotypes, which also provided the single most frequent clonotype in two of eight donors. In both this cohort and an independent roughly 400-donor cohort, the cumulative frequency of public TCR beta family members distinguished carriers of CMV infection plus the relevant HLA type.

The sequencer listed for this sample is Illumina HiSeq 1500. Clones were called with MiXCR by TCRdb after fastp trimmed the public reads at Q25, and only in-frame beta chains were retained. For every CDR3 protein sequence, its rows merge into one entry that carries the most common genes and DNA. The sample records approximately 74,000 distinct CDR3 sequences, about 37% of which are singletons. The ten largest account for 93% of the sample. This sequence uses TRBV23-1 and TRBJ2-7; the D gene lacks a confident call. TRBV23-1 is placed among ORFs of uncertain function. This sequence originates from a human donor in good health (CMV status not recorded). Some clones in this sample may be carry-over from other donors' samples. Sequences were derived from CD8+ T cells from cultured PBMCs, sampled from culture after CMV antigen stimulation. The DNA is as follows: TGCGCCAGCAGTCAAACGCGGTTAGCACCCTACGAGCAGTACTTC. It specifies CASSQTRLAPYEQYF.